Given below is one TCR beta chain in context. This clonotype was counted at least ten times. This receptor's antigen is unknown. No base quality information exists; no much larger clone differs at one position. The data derive from a study of T cells in Graves' hyperthyroidism and ophthalmopathy (dated by TCRdb to about 2019). Study-level background: Peripheral blood samples were taken at initial diagnosis, before any treatment was given. To identify TCR V-J signatures that set the groups apart, the researchers used a discovery cohort of 90 to 100 patients, made up of approximately 43 with Graves' ophthalmopathy and some 60 with stable Graves' hyperthyroidism. Prospective prediction of ophthalmopathy was tested in an independent validation cohort consisting of 18 to 20 hyperthyroidism patients and more than 15 patients who later progressed to ophthalmopathy. The 100 discovery patients were randomly split 7:3 into training and test sets. The study also compared thyroid tissue and blood T-cell repertoires from a handful of Graves' hyperthyroidism patients. After blood sampling, hyperthyroidism patients were treated with methimazole at a starting dose of 30 mg daily, and ophthalmopathy patients were treated with high-dose intravenous methylprednisolone. The paper reports TCR Vbeta CDR3 sequencing of over 130 peripheral blood samples: around 45 ophthalmopathy, over 70 hyperthyroidism and approximately 17 progressor patients.

The TCR beta CDR3 regions were amplified from the RNA transcripts. The first round of RT-PCR for the TCR CDR3 was performed with the HTBI primer set and the Qiagen OneStep RT-PCR kit. The libraries were constructed in a second round of multiplex PCR and then size-selected and purified. Libraries were sequenced paired-end with 100 bp reads on an Illumina HiSeq2000. The study's own analysis went as follows. SOAPnuke was used to process the raw data, with reads discarded if the reads contained adapters or uncalled bases, had a mean Phred below 15, or lacked an exact constant-primer or identifier match. COPE v1.2.5 was used to merge high-quality paired reads, and clonotypes were defined as unique nucleotide sequences. MiTCR v1.1 was used to align the clonotypes against IMGT TRBV, TRBD and TRBJ reference segments. Only V-J combinations with frequency above 0.0001, covering approximately 99% of repertoires, were analysed. A TCS score was defined as the ratio of F50 (clonal expansion) to E x V (chaos), with BLOSUM62-based TCRdist applied between CDR3 peptides within each V-J. Welch's t-statistics and random forest reduced several hundred V-J features to roughly 13, which were used in a naive Bayes classifier (R e1071). TCRdb redid the processing of the public reads, applying fastp at Q25 and MiXCR, and retained in-frame beta chains. Rows matching on CDR3 protein sequence are summarized as one entry with the most common DNA and genes. The authors' filters were not applied to this entry. In this sample the table shows about 380,000 distinct CDR3 sequences, less than 20% of which occur a single time. The leading ten clones occupy around 40% of the sample.

Moderately to severely active disease, a Clinical Activity Score of at least 3, a NOSPECS grade of at least 4, and a duration under 3 months were present in ophthalmopathy patients. Exclusion was applied to patients with uncontrolled infections, other autoimmune diseases, pregnancy or lactation. Diagnoses were established on the basis of clinical symptoms, serum thyroxine and TRAb, thyroid ultrasound, and orbital computed tomography. PBMCs were isolated from 10 ml of fresh peripheral blood by Ficoll-Paque density gradient centrifugation. Trizol reagent was used to extract total RNA, and RNA quality was then checked on an Agilent 2100 Bioanalyzer. CDR1 and CDR2, looked up from the germline V gene (reference sequence), are DFQATT and SNEGSKA. V loses 2 bases of germline sequence and J loses 0 bases, and the interval between the two ends is 14 bases. The CDR3 covers 16 residues, taking in both the cysteine and the phenylalanine. The kept DNA is CDR3 alone, 48 bases in frame from the first base.

Broad study findings and their caveats: Blood samples also contained most of the expanded thyroid clonotypes (frequency above 0.001), which suggests that blood repertoires may reflect thyroid immune responses. In validation, the model predicted progression to ophthalmopathy a median of 6.5 months before onset, with about 71% sensitivity and around 76% specificity. A model built on a 13 V-J signature distinguished ophthalmopathy from stable hyperthyroidism, reaching 87.88% sensitivity and about 81% specificity in cross-validation and 80%/75% in testing. Sample size was not statistically predetermined, and investigators were not blinded to group allocation.

The sample was blood. The receptor was derived from a man younger than 30 with Graves' ophthalmopathy. The V and J genes are TRBV20-1 and TRBJ2-1; the best D guess is TRBD2, with 6 bases matching. The DNA sequence is as follows: TGCAGTGCTAGATTACGGGGGTTAAGCTCCTACAATGAGCAGTTCTTC. The resulting protein is CSARLRGLSSYNEQFF.